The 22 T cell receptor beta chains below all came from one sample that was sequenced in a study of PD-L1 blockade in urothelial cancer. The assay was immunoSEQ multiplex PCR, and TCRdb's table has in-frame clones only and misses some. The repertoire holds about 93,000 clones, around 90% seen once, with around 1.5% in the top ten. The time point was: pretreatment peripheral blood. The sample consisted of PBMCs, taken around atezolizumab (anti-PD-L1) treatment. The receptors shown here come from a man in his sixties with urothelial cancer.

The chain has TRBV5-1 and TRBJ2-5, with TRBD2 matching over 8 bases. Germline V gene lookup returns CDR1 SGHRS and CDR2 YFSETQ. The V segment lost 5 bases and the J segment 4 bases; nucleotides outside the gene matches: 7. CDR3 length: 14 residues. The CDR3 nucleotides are TGCGCCAGCAGACCAGCCGGGACTAGAGAGACCCAGTACTTC. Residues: CASRPAGTRETQYF.

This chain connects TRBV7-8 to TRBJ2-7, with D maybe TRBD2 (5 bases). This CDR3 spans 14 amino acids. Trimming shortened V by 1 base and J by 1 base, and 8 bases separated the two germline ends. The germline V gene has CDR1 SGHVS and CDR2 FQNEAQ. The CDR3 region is CASSLDRGSYEQYF. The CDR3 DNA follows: TGTGCCAGCAGCTTAGATCGAGGGTCCTACGAGCAGTACTTC.

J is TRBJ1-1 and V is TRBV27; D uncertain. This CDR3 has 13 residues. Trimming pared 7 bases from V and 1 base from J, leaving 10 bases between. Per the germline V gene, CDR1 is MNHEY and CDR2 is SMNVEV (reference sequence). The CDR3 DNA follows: TGTGCCAGCAAAGGAGCCGGGAACACTGAAGCTTTCTTT. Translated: CASKGAGNTEAFF.

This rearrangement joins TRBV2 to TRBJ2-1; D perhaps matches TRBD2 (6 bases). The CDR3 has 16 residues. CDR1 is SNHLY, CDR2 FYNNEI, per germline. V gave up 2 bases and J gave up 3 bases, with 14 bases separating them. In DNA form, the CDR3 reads TGTGCCAGCAGTGAATTGAGGAGGGCCGGCTACAATGAGCAGTTCTTC. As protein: CASSELRRAGYNEQFF.

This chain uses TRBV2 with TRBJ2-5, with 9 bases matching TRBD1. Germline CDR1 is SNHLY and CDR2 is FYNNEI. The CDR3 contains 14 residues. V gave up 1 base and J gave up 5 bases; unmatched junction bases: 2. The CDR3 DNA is TGTGCCAGCAGTGAAGACAGGGGGCTTGAGACCCAGTACTTC. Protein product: CASSEDRGLETQYF.

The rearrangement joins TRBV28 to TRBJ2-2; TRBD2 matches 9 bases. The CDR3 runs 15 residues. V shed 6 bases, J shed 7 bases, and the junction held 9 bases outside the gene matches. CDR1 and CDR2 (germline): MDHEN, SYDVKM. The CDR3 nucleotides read TGTGCCAGCAGCCTACCAGCGGGAGGTGGCGGGGAGCTGTTTTTT. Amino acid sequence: CASSLPAGGGGELFF.

The CDR3 region has the DNA TGTGCCAGCAACTCCGGACAGGGGAATGACGGGGAGCTGTTTTTT. It codes for CASNSGQGNDGELFF. The chain couples TRBV6-6 to TRBJ2-2, with 9 bases fitting TRBD1. Germline-derived CDR1 and CDR2 are MNHNY and SVGAGI (reference sequence). The CDR3 is made up of 15 amino acids. J lost 7 bases, V lost 7 bases, and 10 bases had no gene match.

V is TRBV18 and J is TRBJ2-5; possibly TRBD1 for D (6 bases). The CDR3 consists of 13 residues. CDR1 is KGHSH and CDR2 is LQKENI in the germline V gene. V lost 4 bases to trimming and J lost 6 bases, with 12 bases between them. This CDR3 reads CASSLPGVKTQYF. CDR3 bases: TGTGCCAGCTCACTTCCAGGGGTAAAGACCCAGTACTTC.

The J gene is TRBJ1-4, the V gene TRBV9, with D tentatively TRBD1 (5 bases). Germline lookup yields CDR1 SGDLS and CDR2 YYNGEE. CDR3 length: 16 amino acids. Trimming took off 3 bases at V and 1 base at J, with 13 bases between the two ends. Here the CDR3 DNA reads TGTGCCAGCAGCGGCCAGGGAATTGGAACTAATGAAAAACTGTTTTTT. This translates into CASSGQGIGTNEKLFF.

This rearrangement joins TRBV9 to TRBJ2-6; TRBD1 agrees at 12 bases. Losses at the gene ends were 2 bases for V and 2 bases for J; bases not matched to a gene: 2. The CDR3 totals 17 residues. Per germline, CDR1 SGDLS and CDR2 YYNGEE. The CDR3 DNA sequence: TGTGCCAGCAGCGTCGGGACAGGGGGCCCTGGGGCCAACGTCCTGACTTTC. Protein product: CASSVGTGGPGANVLTF.

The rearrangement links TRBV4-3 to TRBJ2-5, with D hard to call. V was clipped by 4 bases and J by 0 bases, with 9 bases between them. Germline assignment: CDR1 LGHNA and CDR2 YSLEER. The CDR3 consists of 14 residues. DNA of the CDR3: TGCGCCAGCAGCCCCACCGGTCACCAAGAGACCCAGTACTTC. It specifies CASSPTGHQETQYF.

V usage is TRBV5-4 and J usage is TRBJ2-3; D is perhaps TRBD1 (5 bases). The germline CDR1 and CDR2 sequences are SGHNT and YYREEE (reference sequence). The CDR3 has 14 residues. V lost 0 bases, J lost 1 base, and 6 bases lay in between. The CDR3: CASSLARGTDTQYF. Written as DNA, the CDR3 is TGTGCCAGCAGCTTGGCCAGGGGCACAGATACGCAGTATTTT.

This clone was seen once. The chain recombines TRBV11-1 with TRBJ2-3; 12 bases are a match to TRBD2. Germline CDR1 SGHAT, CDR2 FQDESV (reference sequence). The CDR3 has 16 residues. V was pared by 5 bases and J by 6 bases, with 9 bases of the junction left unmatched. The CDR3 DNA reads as TGTGCCAGCAGCCGATCTTCTAGCGGGGGGGCGGATACGCAGTATTTT. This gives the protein CASSRSSSGGADTQYF. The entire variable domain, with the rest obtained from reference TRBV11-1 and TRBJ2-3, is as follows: EAEVAQSPRYKITEKSQAVAFWCDPISGHATLYWYRQILGQGPELLVQFQDESVVDDSQLPKDRFSAERLKGVDSTLKIQPAELGDSAMYLCASSRSSSGGADTQYFGPGTRLTVL.

The CDR3: CASSYHGQDFYGYTF. CDR3 bases: TGTGCCAGCAGTTACCACGGACAGGATTTCTATGGCTACACCTTC. This sequence joins TRBV6-5 and TRBJ1-2; 7 bases line up with TRBD1. Germline CDR1 is MNHEY and CDR2 is SVGAGI. This CDR3 is 15 amino acids long. J lost 4 bases, V lost 2 bases, and 7 bases had no gene match.

DNA of the CDR3: TGTGCCAGCTCACCAACCCAGGAGGACCACGAGCAGTACTTC. It encodes CASSPTQEDHEQYF. This rearrangement joins TRBV18 to TRBJ2-7, with D possibly TRBD2 on 5 matching bases. Germline V lookup: CDR1 KGHSH, CDR2 LQKENI. This CDR3 spans 14 amino acids. Trimming stripped 2 bases from V and 5 bases from J, with 13 bases between.

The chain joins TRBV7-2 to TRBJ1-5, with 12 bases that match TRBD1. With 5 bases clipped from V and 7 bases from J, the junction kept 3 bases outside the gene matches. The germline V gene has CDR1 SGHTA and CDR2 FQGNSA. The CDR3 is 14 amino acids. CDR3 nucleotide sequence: TGTGCCAGCAGCGCGGGACAGGGGGCCCAGCCCCAGCATTTT. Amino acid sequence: CASSAGQGAQPQHF. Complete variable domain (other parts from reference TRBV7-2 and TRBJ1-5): GAGVSQSPSNKVTEKGKDVELRCDPISGHTALYWYRQSLGQGLEFLIYFQGNSAPDKSGLPSDRFSAERTGGSVSTLTIQRTQQEDSAVYLCASSAGQGAQPQHFGDGTRLSIL.

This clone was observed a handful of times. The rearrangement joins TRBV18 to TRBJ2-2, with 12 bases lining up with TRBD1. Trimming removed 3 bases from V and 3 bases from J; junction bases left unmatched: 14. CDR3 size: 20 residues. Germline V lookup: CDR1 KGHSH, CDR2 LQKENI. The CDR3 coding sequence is TGTGCCAGCTCACCCCCTTCCCGGGACAGGGGGCGAGGAGACACCGGGGAGCTGTTTTTT. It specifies CASSPPSRDRGRGDTGELFF.

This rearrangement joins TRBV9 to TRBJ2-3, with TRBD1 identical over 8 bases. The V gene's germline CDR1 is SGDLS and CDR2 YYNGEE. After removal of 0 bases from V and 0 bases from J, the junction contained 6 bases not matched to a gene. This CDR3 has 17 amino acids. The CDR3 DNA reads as TGTGCCAGCAGCGTAGACGGACAGGGATATAGCACAGATACGCAGTATTTT. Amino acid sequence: CASSVDGQGYSTDTQYF.

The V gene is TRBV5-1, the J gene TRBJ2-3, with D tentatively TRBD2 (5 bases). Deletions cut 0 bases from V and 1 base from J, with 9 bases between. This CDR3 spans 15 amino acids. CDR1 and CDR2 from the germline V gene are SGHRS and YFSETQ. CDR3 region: CASSLGGSGTDTQYF. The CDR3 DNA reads TGCGCCAGCAGCTTGGGTGGGAGTGGCACAGATACGCAGTATTTT. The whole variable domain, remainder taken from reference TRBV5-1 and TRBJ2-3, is KAGVTQTPRYLIKTRGQQVTLSCSPISGHRSVSWYQQTPGQGLQFLFEYFSETQRNKGNFPGRFSGRQFSNSRSEMNVSTLELGDSALYLCASSLGGSGTDTQYFGPGTRLTVL.

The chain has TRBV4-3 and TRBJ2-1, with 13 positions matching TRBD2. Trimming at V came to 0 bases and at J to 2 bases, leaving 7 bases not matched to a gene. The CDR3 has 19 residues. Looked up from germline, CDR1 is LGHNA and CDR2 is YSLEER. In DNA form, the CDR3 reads TGCGCCAGCAGCCAAGATTACCGGACTAGCGGGGGTCCCTACAATGAGCAGTTCTTC. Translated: CASSQDYRTSGGPYNEQFF.

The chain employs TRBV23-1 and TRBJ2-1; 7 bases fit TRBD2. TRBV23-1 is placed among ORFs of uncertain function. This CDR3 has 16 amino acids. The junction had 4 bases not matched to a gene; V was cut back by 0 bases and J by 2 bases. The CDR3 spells CASSQSRRGTYNEQFF. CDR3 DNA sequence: TGCGCCAGCAGTCAATCCCGGCGGGGGACCTACAATGAGCAGTTCTTC.

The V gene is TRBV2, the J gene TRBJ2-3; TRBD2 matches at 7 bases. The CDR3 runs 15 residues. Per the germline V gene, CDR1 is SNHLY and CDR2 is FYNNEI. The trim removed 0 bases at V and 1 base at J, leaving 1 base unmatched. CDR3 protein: CASSEAGGGTDTQYF. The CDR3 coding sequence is TGTGCCAGCAGTGAAGCGGGGGGGGGCACAGATACGCAGTATTTT.